Listed below are T cell receptor beta chains from one sample, sequenced in a study of T cell changes during pregnancy in multiple sclerosis. Clones were sequenced by immunoSEQ multiplex PCR, and TCRdb holds only the in-frame ones, with some missing. The sample lists 130,000 or so clones, approximately 93% occurring once. The starting material was peripheral blood, obtained before pregnancy. These receptors all come from a female donor with multiple sclerosis, enrolled in a pregnancy study. Each CDR3 is given with its conserved first and last residue. The order of the fields is CDR3 protein, CDR3 DNA, D gene, J gene, V gene, clone size. D genes are given only for firm matches. Clone size is stated in some rows and not others, as once, few, many or a class when expanded.

CDR3 protein: CASSSGLAPYNEQFF; CDR3 DNA: TGTGCCAGCAGCTCGGGACTAGCGCCCTACAATGAGCAGTTCTTC; D gene: TRBD2; J gene: TRBJ2-1; V gene: TRBV11-3; clone size: NA
CDR3 protein: CASSWTGGGGANVLTF; CDR3 DNA: TGCGCCAGCAGCTGGACAGGGGGCGGTGGGGCCAACGTCCTGACTTTC; D gene: TRBD1; J gene: TRBJ2-6; V gene: TRBV5-1; clone size: few
CDR3 protein: CASTEGQRFYGYTF; CDR3 DNA: TGTGCCAGCACCGAGGGACAGCGCTTCTATGGCTACACCTTC; D gene: TRBD1; J gene: TRBJ1-2; V gene: TRBV6-5; clone size: NA
CDR3 protein: CSASGGSQSYNEQFF; CDR3 DNA: TGCAGCGCCTCTGGCGGGAGTCAATCCTACAATGAGCAGTTCTTC; D gene: TRBD2; J gene: TRBJ2-1; V gene: TRBV29-1; clone size: NA
CDR3 protein: CASSVTGGYYNEQFF; CDR3 DNA: TGTGCCAGCAGCGTAACGGGAGGGTACTACAATGAGCAGTTCTTC; D gene: TRBD2; J gene: TRBJ2-1; V gene: TRBV5-4; clone size: NA
CDR3 protein: CASSASGLALNGELFF; CDR3 DNA: TGTGCCAGCAGTGCCTCGGGACTAGCTTTGAACGGGGAGCTGTTTTTT; D gene: TRBD2; J gene: TRBJ2-2; V gene: TRBV6-1; clone size: NA
CDR3 protein: CASSPGTFNPSLEQFF; CDR3 DNA: TGTGCCAGCAGTCCCGGGACATTCAATCCGTCACTTGAGCAGTTCTTC; D gene: NA; J gene: TRBJ2-1; V gene: TRBV5-5; clone size: NA
CDR3 protein: CASSPEQGDNSPLHF; CDR3 DNA: TGTGCCAGCAGCCCTGAACAGGGAGATAATTCACCCCTCCACTTT; D gene: NA; J gene: TRBJ1-6; V gene: TRBV5-4; clone size: NA
CDR3 protein: CASSVSGNSYNEQFF; CDR3 DNA: TGTGCCAGCAGCGTCTCCGGGAACTCCTACAATGAGCAGTTCTTC; D gene: NA; J gene: TRBJ2-1; V gene: TRBV2; clone size: NA
CDR3 protein: CASSELPGQGINGYTF; CDR3 DNA: TGTGCCAGCAGTGAGCTGCCGGGACAGGGTATCAATGGCTACACCTTC; D gene: TRBD1; J gene: TRBJ1-2; V gene: TRBV2; clone size: NA
CDR3 protein: CASRTGQPPAYGYTF; CDR3 DNA: TGTGCCAGCAGGACCGGACAGCCTCCTGCCTATGGCTACACCTTC; D gene: NA; J gene: TRBJ1-2; V gene: TRBV6-5; clone size: NA
CDR3 protein: CASTQPPGTSNYGYTF; CDR3 DNA: TGTGCCAGCACCCAACCTCCCGGGACATCTAACTATGGCTACACCTTC; D gene: NA; J gene: TRBJ1-2; V gene: TRBV9; clone size: NA
CDR3 protein: CASSLGPGGKGGYTF; CDR3 DNA: TGTGCCAGCAGCTTGGGCCCAGGGGGCAAGGGTGGCTACACCTTC; D gene: TRBD1; J gene: TRBJ1-2; V gene: TRBV7-2; clone size: once
CDR3 protein: CASSDRDRVSRGQYF; CDR3 DNA: TGTGCCAGCAGTGACAGGGACAGGGTGTCGCGTGGGCAGTACTTC; D gene: TRBD1; J gene: TRBJ2-7; V gene: TRBV2; clone size: few
CDR3 protein: CAIRGRGGGNQPQHF; CDR3 DNA: TGTGCCATCAGGGGTCGCGGAGGAGGCAATCAGCCCCAGCATTTT; D gene: NA; J gene: TRBJ1-5; V gene: TRBV6-1; clone size: NA
CDR3 protein: CASSPWTGGSSYNSPLHF; CDR3 DNA: TGTGCCAGCAGTCCTTGGACAGGGGGCAGCTCCTATAATTCACCCCTCCACTTT; D gene: TRBD1; J gene: TRBJ1-6; V gene: TRBV28; clone size: once
CDR3 protein: CASSFWGPTDTQYF; CDR3 DNA: TGTGCCAGCAGCTTTTGGGGCCCCACAGATACGCAGTATTTT; D gene: NA; J gene: TRBJ2-3; V gene: TRBV5-4; clone size: NA
CDR3 protein: CASKGGRGVSYEQYF; CDR3 DNA: TGTGCCAGCAAAGGGGGCAGGGGGGTTTCCTACGAGCAGTACTTC; D gene: NA; J gene: TRBJ2-7; V gene: TRBV6-6; clone size: NA
CDR3 protein: CASSLERGGLETQYF; CDR3 DNA: TGTGCCAGCAGCTTAGAGCGGGGGGGCCTGGAGACCCAGTACTTC; D gene: TRBD2; J gene: TRBJ2-5; V gene: TRBV7-2; clone size: NA
CDR3 protein: CASSFSGGPHNEQFF; CDR3 DNA: TGTGCCAGCAGTTTCTCGGGGGGGCCCCACAATGAGCAGTTCTTC; D gene: TRBD2; J gene: TRBJ2-1; V gene: TRBV28; clone size: NA
CDR3 protein: CASGREDSGNTIYF; CDR3 DNA: TGTGCTAGTGGCCGGGAGGACTCTGGAAACACCATATATTTT; D gene: NA; J gene: TRBJ1-3; V gene: TRBV12-5; clone size: NA
CDR3 protein: CASSAAPAGYEQFF; CDR3 DNA: TGTGCCAGCAGTGCCGCCCCAGCAGGGTATGAGCAGTTCTTC; D gene: NA; J gene: TRBJ2-1; V gene: TRBV2; clone size: NA
CDR3 protein: CASSMLSSGANVLTF; CDR3 DNA: TGTGCCAGTAGTATGTTGAGCTCTGGGGCCAACGTCCTGACTTTC; D gene: NA; J gene: TRBJ2-6; V gene: TRBV19; clone size: NA
CDR3 protein: CASSLGATEAFF; CDR3 DNA: TGTGCCAGCAGCTTGGGGGCCACTGAAGCTTTCTTT; D gene: NA; J gene: TRBJ1-1; V gene: TRBV5-4; clone size: NA
CDR3 protein: CASSPGTGGLANEKLFF; CDR3 DNA: TGTGCCAGCAGCCCCGGGACGGGGGGTTTGGCTAATGAAAAACTGTTTTTT; D gene: NA; J gene: TRBJ1-4; V gene: TRBV7-7; clone size: NA
CDR3 protein: CAWSALAGVWEQFF; CDR3 DNA: TGTGCCTGGAGTGCACTAGCGGGAGTATGGGAGCAGTTCTTC; D gene: TRBD2; J gene: TRBJ2-1; V gene: TRBV30; clone size: NA
CDR3 protein: CASREDMNTEAFF; CDR3 DNA: TGTGCCAGCAGAGAAGACATGAACACTGAAGCTTTCTTT; D gene: NA; J gene: TRBJ1-1; V gene: TRBV7-3; clone size: NA
CDR3 protein: CASTTIRRGEQFF; CDR3 DNA: TGTGCCAGCACTACTATAAGAAGGGGTGAGCAGTTCTTC; D gene: NA; J gene: TRBJ2-1; V gene: TRBV28; clone size: NA
CDR3 protein: CASSLFGGGANYNSPLHF; CDR3 DNA: TGTGCCAGCAGCTTATTTGGTGGCGGGGCGAATTATAATTCACCCCTCCACTTT; D gene: NA; J gene: TRBJ1-6; V gene: TRBV7-6; clone size: NA
CDR3 protein: CASSEFERGPGGELFF; CDR3 DNA: TGTGCCAGCAGTGAATTCGAGCGGGGGCCGGGCGGGGAGCTGTTTTTT; D gene: TRBD2; J gene: TRBJ2-2; V gene: TRBV6-1; clone size: NA